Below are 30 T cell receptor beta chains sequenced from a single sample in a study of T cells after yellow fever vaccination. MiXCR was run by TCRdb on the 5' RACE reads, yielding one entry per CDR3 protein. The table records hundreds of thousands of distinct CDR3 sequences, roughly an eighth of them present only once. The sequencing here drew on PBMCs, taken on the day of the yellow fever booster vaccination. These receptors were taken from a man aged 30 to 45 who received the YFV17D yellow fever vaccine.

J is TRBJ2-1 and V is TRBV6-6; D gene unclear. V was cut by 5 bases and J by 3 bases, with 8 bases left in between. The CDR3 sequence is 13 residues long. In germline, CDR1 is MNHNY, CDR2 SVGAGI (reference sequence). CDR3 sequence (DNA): TGTGCCAGCAGTCTTCACGACTACAATGAGCAGTTCTTC. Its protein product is CASSLHDYNEQFF.

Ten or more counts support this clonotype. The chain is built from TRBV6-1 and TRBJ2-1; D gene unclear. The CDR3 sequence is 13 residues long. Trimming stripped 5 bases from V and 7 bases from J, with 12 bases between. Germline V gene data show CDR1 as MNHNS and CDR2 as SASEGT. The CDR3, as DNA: TGTGCCAGCAGTCCCGGATGGGGAAATGAGCAGTTCTTC. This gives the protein CASSPGWGNEQFF.

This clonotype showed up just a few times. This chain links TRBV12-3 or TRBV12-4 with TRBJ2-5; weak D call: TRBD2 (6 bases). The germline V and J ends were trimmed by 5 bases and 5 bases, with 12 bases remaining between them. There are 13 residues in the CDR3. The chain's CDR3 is CASSRRGRETQYF. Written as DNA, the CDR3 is TGTGCCAGCAGTCGACGAGGGAGGGAGACCCAGTACTTC.

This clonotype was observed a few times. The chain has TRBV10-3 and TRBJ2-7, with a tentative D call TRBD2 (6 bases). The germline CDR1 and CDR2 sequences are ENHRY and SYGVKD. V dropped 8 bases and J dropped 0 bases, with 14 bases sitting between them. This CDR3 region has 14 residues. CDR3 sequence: CAIHSGPSSYEQYF. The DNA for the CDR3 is TGTGCCATCCATAGCGGACCGAGCTCCTACGAGCAGTACTTC.

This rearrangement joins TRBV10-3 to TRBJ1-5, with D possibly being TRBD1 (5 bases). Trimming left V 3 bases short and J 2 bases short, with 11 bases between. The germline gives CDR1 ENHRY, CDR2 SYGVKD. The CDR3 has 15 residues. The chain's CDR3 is CAISDEGRGNQPQHF. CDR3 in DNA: TGTGCCATCAGTGATGAGGGGCGCGGCAATCAGCCCCAGCATTTT.

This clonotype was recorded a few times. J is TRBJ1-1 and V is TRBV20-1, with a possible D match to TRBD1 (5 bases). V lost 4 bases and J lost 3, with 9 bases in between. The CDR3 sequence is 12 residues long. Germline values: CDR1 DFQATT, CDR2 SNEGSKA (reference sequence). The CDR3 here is CSATGSHTEAFF. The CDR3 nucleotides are TGCAGTGCTACAGGGTCGCACACTGAAGCTTTCTTT.

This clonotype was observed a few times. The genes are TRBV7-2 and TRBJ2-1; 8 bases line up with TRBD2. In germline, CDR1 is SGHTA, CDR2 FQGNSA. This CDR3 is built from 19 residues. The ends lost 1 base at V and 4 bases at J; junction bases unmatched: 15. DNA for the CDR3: TGTGCCAGCAGCTTAGGGCTGGAGCGGGAGATTTTAGGGTACAATGAGCAGTTCTTC. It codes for CASSLGLEREILGYNEQFF.

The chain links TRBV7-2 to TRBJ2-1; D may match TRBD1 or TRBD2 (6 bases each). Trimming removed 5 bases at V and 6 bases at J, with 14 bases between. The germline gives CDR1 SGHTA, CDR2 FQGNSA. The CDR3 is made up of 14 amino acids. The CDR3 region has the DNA TGTGCCAGCAGCGGAAGGGGGACTTTCAATGAGCAGTTCTTC. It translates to CASSGRGTFNEQFF.

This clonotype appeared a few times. CDR3 residues: CASSVEVGKTYEQYF. The DNA for the CDR3 is TGTGCCAGCAGCGTAGAGGTCGGAAAAACCTACGAGCAGTACTTC. The chain couples TRBV9 to TRBJ2-7; no clear D gene. The V gene lost 0 bases and the J gene lost 2 bases, with 12 bases spanning the gap. Germline V gene sequence: CDR1 SGDLS, CDR2 YYNGEE. The CDR3 totals 15 residues.

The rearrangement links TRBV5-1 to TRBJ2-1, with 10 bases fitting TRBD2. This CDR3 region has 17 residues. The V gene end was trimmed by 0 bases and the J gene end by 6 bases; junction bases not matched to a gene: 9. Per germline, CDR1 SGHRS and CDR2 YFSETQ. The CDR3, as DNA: TGCGCCAGCAGCTTGGCTATGGGGACTAGCGCCGTCAATGAGCAGTTCTTC. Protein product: CASSLAMGTSAVNEQFF.

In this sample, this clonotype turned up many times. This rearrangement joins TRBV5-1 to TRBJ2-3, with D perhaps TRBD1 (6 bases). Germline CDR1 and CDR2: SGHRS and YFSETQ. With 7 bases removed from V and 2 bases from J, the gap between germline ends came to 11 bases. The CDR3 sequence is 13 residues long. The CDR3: CASDTGNTDTQYF. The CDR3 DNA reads TGCGCCAGCGATACAGGGAACACAGATACGCAGTATTTT.

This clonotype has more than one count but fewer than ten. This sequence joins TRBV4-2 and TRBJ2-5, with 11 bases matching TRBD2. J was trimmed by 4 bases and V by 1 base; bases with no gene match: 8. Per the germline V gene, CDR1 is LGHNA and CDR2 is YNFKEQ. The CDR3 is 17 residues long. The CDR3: CASSQGAVLAGGETQYF. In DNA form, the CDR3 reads TGTGCCAGCAGCCAAGGGGCCGTGCTAGCGGGAGGAGAGACCCAGTACTTC.

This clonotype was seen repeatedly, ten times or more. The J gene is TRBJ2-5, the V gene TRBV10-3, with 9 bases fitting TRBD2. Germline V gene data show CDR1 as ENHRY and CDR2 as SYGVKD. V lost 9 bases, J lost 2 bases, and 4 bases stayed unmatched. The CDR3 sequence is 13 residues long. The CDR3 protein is CAIGGLAQETQYF. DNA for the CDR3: TGTGCCATAGGTGGACTAGCGCAAGAGACCCAGTACTTC.

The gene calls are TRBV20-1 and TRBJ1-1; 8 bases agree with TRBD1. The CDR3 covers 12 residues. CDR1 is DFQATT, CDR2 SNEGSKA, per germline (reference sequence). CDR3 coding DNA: TGCAGCCAGGGGGCAGGGGACACTGAAGCTTTCTTT. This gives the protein CSQGAGDTEAFF.

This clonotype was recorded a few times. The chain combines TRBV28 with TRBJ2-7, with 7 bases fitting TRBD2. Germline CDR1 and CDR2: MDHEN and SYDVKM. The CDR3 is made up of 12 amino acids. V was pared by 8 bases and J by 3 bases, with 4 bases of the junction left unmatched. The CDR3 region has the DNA TGTGCCAGCGCGACTAGCTTCTACGAGCAGTACTTC. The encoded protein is CASATSFYEQYF.

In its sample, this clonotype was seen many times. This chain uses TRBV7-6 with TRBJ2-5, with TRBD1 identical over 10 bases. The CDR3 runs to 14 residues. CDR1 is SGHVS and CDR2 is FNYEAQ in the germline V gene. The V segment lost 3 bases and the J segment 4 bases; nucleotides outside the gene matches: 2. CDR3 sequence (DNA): TGTGCCAGCAGCTTCCGGACAGGGGGAGAGACCCAGTACTTC. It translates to CASSFRTGGETQYF.

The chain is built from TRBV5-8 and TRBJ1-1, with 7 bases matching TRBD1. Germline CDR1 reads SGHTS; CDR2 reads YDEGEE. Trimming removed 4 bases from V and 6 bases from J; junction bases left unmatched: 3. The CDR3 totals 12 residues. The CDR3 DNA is TGTGCCAGCAGCCTCAGGGGGGCTGAAGCTTTCTTT. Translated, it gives CASSLRGAEAFF.

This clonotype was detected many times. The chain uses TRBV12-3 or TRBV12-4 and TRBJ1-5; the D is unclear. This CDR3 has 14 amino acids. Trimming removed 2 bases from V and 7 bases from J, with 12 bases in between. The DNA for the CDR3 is TGTGCCAGCAGTTTAATGAGGGCCCACCAGCCCCAGCATTTT. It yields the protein CASSLMRAHQPQHF.

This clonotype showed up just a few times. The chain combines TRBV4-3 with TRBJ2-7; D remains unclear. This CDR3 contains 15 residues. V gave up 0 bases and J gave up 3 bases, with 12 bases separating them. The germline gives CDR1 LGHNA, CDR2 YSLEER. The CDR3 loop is CASSQDRQNHYEQYF. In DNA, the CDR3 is TGCGCCAGCAGCCAAGATCGTCAGAACCACTACGAGCAGTACTTC.

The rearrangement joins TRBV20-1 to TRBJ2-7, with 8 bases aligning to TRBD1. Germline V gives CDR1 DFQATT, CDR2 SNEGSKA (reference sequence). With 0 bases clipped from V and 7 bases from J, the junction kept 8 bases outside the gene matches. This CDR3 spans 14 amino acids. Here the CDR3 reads CSARETTGVGEQYF. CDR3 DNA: TGCAGTGCTAGAGAAACGACAGGGGTGGGGGAGCAGTACTTC.

CDR3 loop: CASSRSGGVQFF. The CDR3 DNA follows: TGCGCCAGCAGCCGATCGGGGGGAGTGCAGTTCTTC. The rearrangement uses TRBV5-1 and TRBJ2-1, with TRBD2 matching over 7 bases. CDR3 size: 12 residues. Trimming removed 4 bases from V and 12 bases from J; junction bases left unmatched: 7. Germline V gene data show CDR1 as SGHRS and CDR2 as YFSETQ.

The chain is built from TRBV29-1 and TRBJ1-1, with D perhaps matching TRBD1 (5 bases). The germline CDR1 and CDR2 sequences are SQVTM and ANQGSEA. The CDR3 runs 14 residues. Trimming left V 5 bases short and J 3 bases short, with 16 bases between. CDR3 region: CSVPLEGLDTEAFF. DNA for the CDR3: TGCAGCGTTCCCCTGGAGGGGTTGGACACTGAAGCTTTCTTT. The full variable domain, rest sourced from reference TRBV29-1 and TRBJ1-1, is SAVISQKPSRDICQRGTSLTIQCQVDSQVTMMFWYRQQPGQSLTLIATANQGSEATYESGFVIDKFPISRPNLTFSTLTVSNMSPEDSSIYLCSVPLEGLDTEAFFGQGTRLTVV.

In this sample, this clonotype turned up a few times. Here the CDR3 reads CASSLWSQINYGYTF. CDR3 DNA sequence: TGTGCCAGCAGCTTATGGTCGCAGATAAACTATGGCTACACCTTC. The chain joins TRBV7-2 to TRBJ1-2; D call uncertain. Trimming cost V 2 bases and J 2 bases, with 12 bases left between them. The CDR3 runs to 15 residues. Germline CDR1 and CDR2: SGHTA and FQGNSA.

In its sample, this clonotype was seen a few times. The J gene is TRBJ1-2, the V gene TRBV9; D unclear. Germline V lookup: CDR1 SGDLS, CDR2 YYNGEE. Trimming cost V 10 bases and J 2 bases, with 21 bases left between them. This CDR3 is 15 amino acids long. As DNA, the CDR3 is TGTGCCGCCCCGTTGGTCACTGAGGGAAACTATGGCTACACCTTC. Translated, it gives CAAPLVTEGNYGYTF.

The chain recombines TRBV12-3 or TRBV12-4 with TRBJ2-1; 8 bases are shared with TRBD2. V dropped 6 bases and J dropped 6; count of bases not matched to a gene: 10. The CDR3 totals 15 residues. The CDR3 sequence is CASRHLAGRINEQFF. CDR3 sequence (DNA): TGTGCCAGCAGACACCTAGCGGGCAGGATCAATGAGCAGTTCTTC.

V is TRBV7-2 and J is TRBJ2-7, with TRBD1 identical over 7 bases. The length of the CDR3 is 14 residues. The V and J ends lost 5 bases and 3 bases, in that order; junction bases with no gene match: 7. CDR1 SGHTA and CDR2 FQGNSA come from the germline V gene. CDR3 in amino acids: CASSTTGDVYEQYF. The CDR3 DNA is TGTGCCAGCAGCACCACAGGGGACGTCTACGAGCAGTACTTC.

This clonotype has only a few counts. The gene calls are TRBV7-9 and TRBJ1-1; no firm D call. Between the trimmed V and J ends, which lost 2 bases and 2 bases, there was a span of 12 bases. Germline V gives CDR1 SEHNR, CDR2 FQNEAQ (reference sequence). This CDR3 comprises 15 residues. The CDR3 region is CASSLIVGPNTEAFF. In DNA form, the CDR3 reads TGTGCCAGCAGCTTAATAGTAGGACCCAACACTGAAGCTTTCTTT.

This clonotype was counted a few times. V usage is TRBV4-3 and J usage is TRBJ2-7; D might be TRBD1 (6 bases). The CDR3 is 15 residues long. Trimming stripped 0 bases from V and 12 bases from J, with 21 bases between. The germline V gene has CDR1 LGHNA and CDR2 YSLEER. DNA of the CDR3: TGCGCCAGCAGCCAAGATAAAGGGCCGGGACAATTTCCGTACTTC. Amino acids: CASSQDKGPGQFPYF.

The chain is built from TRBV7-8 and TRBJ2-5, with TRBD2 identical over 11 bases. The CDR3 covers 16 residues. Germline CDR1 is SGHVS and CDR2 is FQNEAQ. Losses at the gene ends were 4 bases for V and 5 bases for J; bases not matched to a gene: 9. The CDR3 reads CASSYGLAGWDETQYF. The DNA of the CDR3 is TGTGCCAGCAGCTACGGACTAGCGGGTTGGGACGAGACCCAGTACTTC.

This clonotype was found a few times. CDR3 in DNA: TGCAGTGCTCTTCGTTCCGGGGGCCAAGAGACCCAGTACTTC. It encodes CSALRSGGQETQYF. The chain carries TRBV20-1 and TRBJ2-5, with D possibly matching TRBD2 (6 bases). V was trimmed by 5 bases and J by 1 base, leaving 14 bases between them. The V gene's germline CDR1 is DFQATT and CDR2 SNEGSKA (reference sequence). This CDR3 is 14 amino acids long.